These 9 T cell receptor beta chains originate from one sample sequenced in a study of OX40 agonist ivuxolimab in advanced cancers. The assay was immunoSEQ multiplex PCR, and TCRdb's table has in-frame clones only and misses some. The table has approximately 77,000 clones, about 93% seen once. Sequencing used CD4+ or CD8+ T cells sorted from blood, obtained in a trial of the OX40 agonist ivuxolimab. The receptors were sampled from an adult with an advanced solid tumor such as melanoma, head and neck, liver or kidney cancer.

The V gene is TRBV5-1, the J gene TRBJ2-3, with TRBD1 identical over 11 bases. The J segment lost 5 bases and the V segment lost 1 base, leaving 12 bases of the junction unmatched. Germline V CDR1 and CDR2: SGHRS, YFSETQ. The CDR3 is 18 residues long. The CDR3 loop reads CASSLSLTGTGGQDTQYF. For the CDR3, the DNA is TGCGCCAGCAGCTTGTCCCTAACCGGGACAGGGGGGCAAGATACGCAGTATTTT.

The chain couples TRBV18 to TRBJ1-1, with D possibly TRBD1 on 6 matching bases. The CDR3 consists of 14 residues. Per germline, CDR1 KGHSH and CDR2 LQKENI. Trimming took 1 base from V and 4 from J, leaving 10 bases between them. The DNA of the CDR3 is TGTGCCAGCTCACCACAGGGGGATGGCACTGAAGCTTTCTTT. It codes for CASSPQGDGTEAFF.

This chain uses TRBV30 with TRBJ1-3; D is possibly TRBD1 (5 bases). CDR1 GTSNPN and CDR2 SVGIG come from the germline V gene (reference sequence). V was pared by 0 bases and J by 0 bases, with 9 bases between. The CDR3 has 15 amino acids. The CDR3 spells CAWSVQVPSGNTIYF. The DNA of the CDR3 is TGTGCCTGGAGTGTACAGGTTCCCTCTGGAAACACCATATATTTT.

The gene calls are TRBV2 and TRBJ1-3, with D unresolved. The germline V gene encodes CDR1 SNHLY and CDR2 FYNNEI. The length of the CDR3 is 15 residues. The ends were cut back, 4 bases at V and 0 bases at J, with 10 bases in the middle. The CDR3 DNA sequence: TGTGCCAGCAGTGTAGGGAGCAGCTCTGGAAACACCATATATTTT. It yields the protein CASSVGSSSGNTIYF.

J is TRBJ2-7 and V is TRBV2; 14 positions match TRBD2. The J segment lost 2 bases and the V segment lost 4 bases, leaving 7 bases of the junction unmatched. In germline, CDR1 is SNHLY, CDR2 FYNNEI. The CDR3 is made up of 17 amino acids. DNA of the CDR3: TGTGCCAGCAGTGGAGAGAGGGGACTAGCGGGGGCCTACGAGCAGTACTTC. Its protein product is CASSGERGLAGAYEQYF.

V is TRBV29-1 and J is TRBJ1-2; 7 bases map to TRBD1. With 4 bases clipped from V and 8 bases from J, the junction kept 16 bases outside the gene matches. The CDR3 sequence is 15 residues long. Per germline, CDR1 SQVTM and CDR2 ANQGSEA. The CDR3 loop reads CSVGGGTGATLGYTF. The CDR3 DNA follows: TGCAGCGTTGGCGGAGGTACAGGGGCCACTTTAGGCTACACCTTC.

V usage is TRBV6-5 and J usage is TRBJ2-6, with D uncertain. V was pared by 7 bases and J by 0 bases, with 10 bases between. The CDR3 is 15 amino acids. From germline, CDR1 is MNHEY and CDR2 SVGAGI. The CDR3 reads CASTGIFSGANVLTF. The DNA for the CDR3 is TGTGCCAGCACTGGGATATTCTCTGGGGCCAACGTCCTGACTTTC.

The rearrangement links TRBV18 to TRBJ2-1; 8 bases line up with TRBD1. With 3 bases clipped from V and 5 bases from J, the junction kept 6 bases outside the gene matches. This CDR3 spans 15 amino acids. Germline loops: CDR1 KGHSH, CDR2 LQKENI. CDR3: CASSPMTGANNEQFF. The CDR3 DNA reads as TGTGCCAGCTCACCGATGACAGGGGCTAACAATGAGCAGTTCTTC.

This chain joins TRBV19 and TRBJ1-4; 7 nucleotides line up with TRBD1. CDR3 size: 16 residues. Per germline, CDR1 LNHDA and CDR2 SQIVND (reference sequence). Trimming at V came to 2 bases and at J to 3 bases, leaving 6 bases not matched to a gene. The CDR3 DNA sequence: TGTGCCAGTAGTATACAGGGGGAACGGTCTAATGAAAAACTGTTTTTT. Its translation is CASSIQGERSNEKLFF. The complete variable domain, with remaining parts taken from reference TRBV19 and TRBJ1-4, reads DGGITQSPKYLFRKEGQNVTLSCEQNLNHDAMYWYRQDPGQGLRLIYYSQIVNDFQKGDIAEGYSVSREKKESFPLTVTSAQKNPTAFYLCASSIQGERSNEKLFFGSGTQLSVL.